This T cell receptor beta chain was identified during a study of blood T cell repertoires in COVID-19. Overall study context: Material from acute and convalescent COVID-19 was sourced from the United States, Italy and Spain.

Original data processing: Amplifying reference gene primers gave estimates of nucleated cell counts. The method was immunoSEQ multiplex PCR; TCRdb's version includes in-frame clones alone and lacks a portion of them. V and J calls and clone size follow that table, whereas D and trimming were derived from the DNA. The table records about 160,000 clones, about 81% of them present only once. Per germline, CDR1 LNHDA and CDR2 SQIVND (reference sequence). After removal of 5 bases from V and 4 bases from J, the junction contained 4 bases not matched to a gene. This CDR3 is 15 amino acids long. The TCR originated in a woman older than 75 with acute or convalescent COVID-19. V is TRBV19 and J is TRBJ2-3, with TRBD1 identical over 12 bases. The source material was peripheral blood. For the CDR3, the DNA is TGTGCCAGTAGTTTGGGACAGGGGGCTGCAGATACGCAGTATTTT. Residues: CASSLGQGAADTQYF. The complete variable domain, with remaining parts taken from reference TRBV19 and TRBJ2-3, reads DGGITQSPKYLFRKEGQNVTLSCEQNLNHDAMYWYRQDPGQGLRLIYYSQIVNDFQKGDIAEGYSVSREKKESFPLTVTSAQKNPTAFYLCASSLGQGAADTQYFGPGTRLTVL.